This T cell receptor (beta chain) is drawn from a study of PD-L1 blockade in urothelial cancer. Study-level background: Blood-derived samples held a median approximately 140,000 T cells.

TCRdb's copy holds only in-frame clones and misses some; the assay was immunoSEQ multiplex PCR. The sample carries about 43,000 clones, about 88% recorded once. CDR3 length equals 14 residues. The germline gives CDR1 SGHNT, CDR2 YENEEA. Trimming left V 2 bases short and J 6 bases short, with 12 bases between. This TCR came from a woman aged 60 to 75 with urothelial cancer. The input for sequencing was PBMCs, taken around atezolizumab (anti-PD-L1) treatment. The chain joins TRBV11-3 to TRBJ2-3; no clear D. The DNA for the CDR3 is TGTGCCAGCAGCTTACCGGGTTTAGGTGATACGCAGTATTTT. It translates to CASSLPGLGDTQYF.